The 32 T cell receptor beta chains reported below all come from one sample, sequenced in a study of CXCR3-negative and CXCR3-positive naive CD8 T cells. The TRB libraries of cDNA were built by UMI-labeled 5' RACE. TCRdb reprocessed the 5' RACE reads and stores each CDR3 protein as one record, lacking DNA. Its clone listing holds about 53,000 distinct CDR3 sequences. Sequenced sample: naive CXCR3- CD8+ T cells from blood. Subset meaning: CD45RO-CCR7+CD27+CD95- naive CD8+ T cells lacking CXCR3 (TNR3-). The receptors were sampled from a human donor in good health. Some clones in this sample may be carry-over from other donors' samples.

The chain combines TRBV27 with TRBJ2-7; lacking DNA, the TRBD1 call made by TCRdb goes unchecked. CDR1 and CDR2 (germline): MNHEY, SMNVEV (reference sequence). The CDR3 is 16 amino acids. CDR3 in amino acids: CASSPGQGPNSYEQYF.

The CDR3 sequence: CASSLRRSRQSDTGELFF. The chain uses TRBV7-6 and TRBJ2-2; TCRdb selects TRBD1, and the lack of DNA leaves this call unchecked. CDR1 is SGHVS, CDR2 FNYEAQ, per germline. This CDR3 is 18 amino acids long.

The V and J genes are TRBV6-2 or TRBV6-3 and TRBJ2-7; without DNA, the TCRdb call of TRBD2 cannot be checked. CDR1 and CDR2 from the germline V gene are MNHEY and SVGEGT. The CDR3 has 14 residues. The CDR3 is CASSWSSGRYEQYF.

This chain joins TRBV29-1 and TRBJ2-1; TCRdb picks TRBD1, but there is no DNA to check that call. CDR1 and CDR2 from the germline V gene are SQVTM and ANQGSEA. The CDR3 is made up of 12 amino acids. CDR3 amino acids: CSVDQGANEQFF.

This rearrangement joins TRBV29-1 to TRBJ1-1; the D gene TCRdb calls, TRBD1, cannot be checked with no DNA. Germline values: CDR1 SQVTM, CDR2 ANQGSEA. The CDR3 is 13 residues long. The CDR3 is CSVVDSPNTEAFF.

J is TRBJ1-1 and V is TRBV12-3 or TRBV12-4. This CDR3 contains 14 residues. The CDR3 protein is CASGPIGSGTEAFF.

This chain connects TRBV10-2 to TRBJ1-1; TCRdb's D call, TRBD1, is unchecked because there is no DNA. Germline V gene data show CDR1 as WSHSY and CDR2 as SAAADI. The CDR3 is 15 residues long. CDR3 amino acids: CASSASSGHNTEAFF.

The chain uses TRBV5-1 and TRBJ2-1; TCRdb proposes TRBD1, but this gene call is untestable without DNA. This CDR3 contains 14 residues. In germline, CDR1 is SGHRS, CDR2 YFSETQ. This CDR3 is CASRDRDSRDEQFF.

The gene calls are TRBV4-2 and TRBJ1-4. The CDR3 is 15 residues long. In germline, CDR1 is LGHNA, CDR2 YNFKEQ. The CDR3 spells CASSQDWNTNEKLFF.

The chain links TRBV4-2 to TRBJ2-1; without DNA, the TCRdb call of TRBD2 cannot be checked. The CDR3 extends over 13 amino acids. Germline CDR1 reads LGHNA; CDR2 reads YNFKEQ. This chain's CDR3 is CASSQRGEDEQFF.

The J gene is TRBJ2-5, the V gene TRBV14; there is no DNA to check the TCRdb D call of TRBD1. CDR1 and CDR2 (germline): SGHDN, FVKESK. The CDR3 length is 17 residues. CDR3: CASSQDFGTENEETQYF.

This chain joins TRBV6-5 and TRBJ2-2. The length of the CDR3 is 13 residues. CDR1 MNHEY and CDR2 SVGAGI come from the germline V gene. This CDR3 is CASSYSTGGELFF.

This chain links TRBV6-6 with TRBJ1-1; without DNA, the TCRdb call of TRBD1 cannot be checked. CDR3 length: 13 residues. CDR1 and CDR2 (germline): MNHNY, SVGAGI (reference sequence). This chain's CDR3 is CASQDRGNTEAFF.

This chain connects TRBV7-8 to TRBJ2-5; TCRdb names TRBD2, which stays unverified in the absence of DNA. The CDR3 runs to 15 residues. The germline V gene encodes CDR1 SGHVS and CDR2 FQNEAQ. The chain's CDR3 is CASSLVEGPQETQYF.

V and J are TRBV6-4 and TRBJ2-1. The CDR3 has 16 amino acids. Germline V gene lookup returns CDR1 MRHNA and CDR2 SNTAGT. CDR3 sequence: CASSDMAGRTYNEQFF.

V gene TRBV5-1 combines with J gene TRBJ1-1; lacking DNA, the TRBD1 call made by TCRdb goes unchecked. Germline V lookup: CDR1 SGHRS, CDR2 YFSETQ. This CDR3 contains 14 residues. CDR3 residues: CASSFPEKNTEAFF.

The chain recombines TRBV12-3 or TRBV12-4 with TRBJ2-2; checking the TCRdb D call of TRBD2 is not possible without DNA. The CDR3 is 15 amino acids. CDR3 region: CASSLTVPGTGELFF.

The rearrangement uses TRBV15 and TRBJ1-5; TCRdb indicates TRBD1, and absent DNA this call remains unverified. The length of the CDR3 is 17 residues. The V gene's germline CDR1 is LNHNV and CDR2 YYDKDF (reference sequence). The CDR3 loop is CATSRGITGTSDQPQHF. The full variable domain, rest sourced from reference TRBV15 and TRBJ1-5, is DAMVIQNPRYQVTQFGKPVTLSCSQTLNHNVMYWYQQKSSQAPKLLFHYYDKDFNNEADTPDNFQSRRPNTSFCFLDIRSPGLGDTAMYLCATSRGITGTSDQPQHFGDGTRLSIL.

The chain has TRBV14 and TRBJ2-7; TCRdb proposes TRBD1, but this gene call is untestable without DNA. Germline V gives CDR1 SGHDN, CDR2 FVKESK. The CDR3 is 15 residues long. The CDR3 reads CASSQDPQAGDEQYF.

This sequence joins TRBV12-3 or TRBV12-4 and TRBJ2-5; there is no DNA to check the TCRdb D call of TRBD2. The CDR3 sequence is 13 residues long. The CDR3 sequence is CASTPGLEETQYF.

This chain connects TRBV20-1 to TRBJ2-5; TCRdb gives TRBD2 as the D gene, but with no DNA this cannot be confirmed. The CDR3 totals 14 residues. Germline V CDR1 and CDR2: DFQATT, SNEGSKA (reference sequence). The CDR3 loop is CSARPPKEQETQYF.

The chain links TRBV20-1 to TRBJ2-2; the D call of TRBD2 rests on TCRdb alone, since no DNA is present to check it. The germline V gene has CDR1 DFQATT and CDR2 SNEGSKA (reference sequence). CDR3 length equals 15 residues. This chain's CDR3 is CSARDLAGRTGELFF.

The chain is built from TRBV12-3 or TRBV12-4 and TRBJ1-5. CDR3 length equals 16 residues. This CDR3 reads CASSLGGILSNQPQHF.

The V gene is TRBV4-3, the J gene TRBJ2-7; TCRdb reports TRBD2, a call that lacks DNA to check it against. The germline V gene has CDR1 LGHNA and CDR2 YSLEER. This CDR3 has 17 amino acids. The CDR3 sequence: CASSQDRLAGNSYEQYF.

This chain uses TRBV6-5 with TRBJ2-1; the D call of TRBD2 rests on TCRdb alone, since no DNA is present to check it. Germline-derived CDR1 and CDR2 are MNHEY and SVGAGI. This CDR3 is built from 11 residues. CDR3: CASIQRVEQFF.

This rearrangement joins TRBV7-2 to TRBJ2-5. This CDR3 spans 12 amino acids. Germline V gene lookup returns CDR1 SGHTA and CDR2 FQGNSA. The CDR3 spells CASSFLQETQYF.

The chain couples TRBV20-1 to TRBJ1-5. CDR3 length equals 15 residues. The germline CDR1 and CDR2 sequences are DFQATT and SNEGSKA (reference sequence). This CDR3 is CSARDSRYSNQPQHF.

The chain joins TRBV20-1 to TRBJ2-1; TCRdb designates TRBD1, a call that cannot be tested without DNA. CDR3 length: 15 amino acids. Germline CDR1 is DFQATT and CDR2 is SNEGSKA (reference sequence). The CDR3 here is CSAPGTKSSYNEQFF.

CDR3 region: CASSYVGVSETQYF. This rearrangement joins TRBV6-2 or TRBV6-3 to TRBJ2-5. CDR1 and CDR2 from the germline V gene are MNHEY and SVGEGT. The CDR3 loop spans 14 amino acids.

The rearrangement links TRBV7-9 to TRBJ2-7; TCRdb's assignment of TRBD1 cannot be checked, as there is no DNA. This CDR3 region has 15 residues. CDR1 is SEHNR and CDR2 is FQNEAQ in the germline V gene (reference sequence). The chain's CDR3 is CASRLDRESTYEQYF. The complete variable domain, with remaining parts taken from reference TRBV7-9 and TRBJ2-7, reads DTGVSQNPRHKITKRGQNVTFRCDPISEHNRLYWYRQTLGQGPEFLTYFQNEAQLEKSRLLSDRFSAERPKGSFSTLEIQRTEQGDSAMYLCASRLDRESTYEQYFGPGTRLTVT.

The V and J genes are TRBV29-1 and TRBJ2-3. The CDR3 covers 14 residues. Germline V gene sequence: CDR1 SQVTM, CDR2 ANQGSEA. The CDR3 loop is CSVEAPTSTDTQYF.

The rearrangement joins TRBV20-1 to TRBJ2-7. CDR1 and CDR2 from the germline V gene are DFQATT and SNEGSKA (reference sequence). CDR3 length: 13 amino acids. CDR3 loop: CSARNGDSYEQYF.